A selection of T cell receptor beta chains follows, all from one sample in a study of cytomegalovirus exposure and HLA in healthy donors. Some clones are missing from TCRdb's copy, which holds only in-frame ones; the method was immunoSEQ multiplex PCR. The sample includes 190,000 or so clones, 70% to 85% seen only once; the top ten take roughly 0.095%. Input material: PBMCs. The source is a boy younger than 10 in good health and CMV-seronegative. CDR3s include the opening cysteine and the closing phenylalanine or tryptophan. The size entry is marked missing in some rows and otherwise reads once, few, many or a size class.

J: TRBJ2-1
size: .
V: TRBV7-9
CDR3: CASSLVGTTGNEQFF

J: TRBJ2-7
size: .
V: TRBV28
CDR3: CASSSTYEQYF

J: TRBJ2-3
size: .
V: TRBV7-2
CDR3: CASSSRGDGTDTQYF

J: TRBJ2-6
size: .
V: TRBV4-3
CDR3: CASSGRASSGANVLTF

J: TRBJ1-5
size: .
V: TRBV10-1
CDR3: CAILAGTGDDQPQHF

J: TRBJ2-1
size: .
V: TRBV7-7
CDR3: CASSLGGPTYNEQFF

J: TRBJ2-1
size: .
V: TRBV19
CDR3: CASSRIPSGVYNEQFF

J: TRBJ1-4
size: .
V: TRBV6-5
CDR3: CASSYSPYPLYEKLFF

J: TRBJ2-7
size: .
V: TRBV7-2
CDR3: CASSAGTGPYEQYF

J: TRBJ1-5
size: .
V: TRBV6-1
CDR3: CASSEAWASWNYQPQHF

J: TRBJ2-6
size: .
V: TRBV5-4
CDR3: CASSWGQWGSGANVLTF

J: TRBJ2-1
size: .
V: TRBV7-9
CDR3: CASSSQGSEQFF

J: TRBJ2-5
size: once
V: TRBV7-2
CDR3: CASSLDWYQETQYF

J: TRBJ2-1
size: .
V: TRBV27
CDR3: CASSRSSYNEQFF

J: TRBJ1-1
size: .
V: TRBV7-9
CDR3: CASSVRDMNTEAFF

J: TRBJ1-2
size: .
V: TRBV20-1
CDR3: CSGGEVTF

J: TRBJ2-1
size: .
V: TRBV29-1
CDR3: CSVDGLVYRGLYNEQFF

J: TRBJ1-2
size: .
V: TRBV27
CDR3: CASSSHYRLCGYTF

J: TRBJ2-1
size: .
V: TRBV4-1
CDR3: CASSRTGTGRNEQFF

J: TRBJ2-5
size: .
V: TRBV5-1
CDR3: CASSLAGVQETQYF

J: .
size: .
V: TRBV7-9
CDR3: CASSLLGQGYEQYF

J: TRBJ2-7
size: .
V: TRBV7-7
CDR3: CASSSRGSPYEQYF

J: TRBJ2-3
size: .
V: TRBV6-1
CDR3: CASSGGQGGADTQYF

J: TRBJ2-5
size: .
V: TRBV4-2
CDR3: CASSQVVDYGETQYF

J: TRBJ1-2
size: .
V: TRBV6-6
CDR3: CASSYSDSPLRGYTF

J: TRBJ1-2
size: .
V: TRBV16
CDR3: CASSQSGQNYGYTF

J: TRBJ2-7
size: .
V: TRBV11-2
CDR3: CASSLRTSGAFYEQYF

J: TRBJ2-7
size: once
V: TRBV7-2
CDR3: CASSPIPTGGYEQYF

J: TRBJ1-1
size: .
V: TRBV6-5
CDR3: CASSYSGGRVWTFF

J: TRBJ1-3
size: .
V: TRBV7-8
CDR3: CASSQRNTIYF

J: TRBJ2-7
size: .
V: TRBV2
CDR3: CASRLSYEQYF

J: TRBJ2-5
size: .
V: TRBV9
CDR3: CASSPRPTGLMETQYF

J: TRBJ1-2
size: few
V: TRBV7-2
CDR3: CASSVDRGIYGYTF

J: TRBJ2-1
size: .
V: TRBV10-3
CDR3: CAADPGTSSNEQFF

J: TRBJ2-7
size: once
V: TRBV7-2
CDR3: CASSQPVPSSYEQYF

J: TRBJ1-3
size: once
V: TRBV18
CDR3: CASSPPGEAGNTIYF

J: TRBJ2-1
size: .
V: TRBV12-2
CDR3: CASRSRRTGYIEQFF

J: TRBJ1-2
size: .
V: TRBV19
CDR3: CASSPQGKGGYTF

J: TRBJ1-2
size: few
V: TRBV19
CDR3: CASSRYSTGGEGYTF

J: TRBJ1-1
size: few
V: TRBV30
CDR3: CAWNYRGGGTEAFF

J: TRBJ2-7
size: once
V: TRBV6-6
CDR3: CATRKNSRTSYEQYF

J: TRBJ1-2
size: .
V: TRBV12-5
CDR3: CASGSPRDRGRGNYGYTF

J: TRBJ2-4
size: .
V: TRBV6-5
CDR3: CASSRGGGIQYF

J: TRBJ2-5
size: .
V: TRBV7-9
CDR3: CASSLVSGGKKETQYF

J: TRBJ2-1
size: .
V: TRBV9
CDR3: CASSVVADHSYNEQFF